The sequence of this T cell receptor beta chain was determined in a study of T-cell memory formation after mild COVID-19. Notes on the study in general: Day 15 to 85 contracting clones showed balanced CD4/CD8; later expanders leaned CD4+. CD4+ contracting clones were found mainly in CM and EM, and CD8+ ones in EMRA. SARS-CoV-2 specificity of second-wave clones peaking day 37 was unconfirmed.

A word on this clonotype: Its antigen is not identified.

Each CDR3 protein gets one entry after TCRdb re-called the 5' RACE reads with MiXCR. The repertoire holds hundreds of thousands of distinct CDR3 sequences, with under 20% as singletons. Germline V CDR1 and CDR2: SGHAT, FQNNGV. V dropped 0 bases and J dropped 4 bases, with 18 bases sitting between them. The length of the CDR3 is 17 residues. The chain uses TRBV11-2 and TRBJ1-2, with D possibly matching TRBD1 (6 bases). The TCR sequence derives from a man between 18 and 29 years old who had mild COVID-19 (a few samples of this study predate the infection). Cell type and time point are not known. The sample taken for sequencing was PBMCs or a T cell subset sorted from them (not recorded which). The CDR3 region is CASSLDPRGRGTYGYTF. CDR3 in DNA: TGTGCCAGCAGCTTAGATCCGCGGGGGCGCGGTACCTATGGCTACACCTTC.